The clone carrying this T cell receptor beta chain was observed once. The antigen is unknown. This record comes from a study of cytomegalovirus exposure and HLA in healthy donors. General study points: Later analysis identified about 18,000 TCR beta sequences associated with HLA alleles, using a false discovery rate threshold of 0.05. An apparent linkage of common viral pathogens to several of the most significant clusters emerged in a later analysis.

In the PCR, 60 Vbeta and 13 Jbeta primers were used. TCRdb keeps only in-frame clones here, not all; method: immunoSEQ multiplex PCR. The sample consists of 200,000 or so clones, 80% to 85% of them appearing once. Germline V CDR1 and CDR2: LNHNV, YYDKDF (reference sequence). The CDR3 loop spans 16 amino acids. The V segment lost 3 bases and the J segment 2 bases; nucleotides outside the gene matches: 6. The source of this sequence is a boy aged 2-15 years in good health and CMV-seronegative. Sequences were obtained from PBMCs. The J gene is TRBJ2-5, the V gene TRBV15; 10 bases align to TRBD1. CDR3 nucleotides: TGTGCCACCAGCAGCCCGGACAGGGGGGTACAAGAGACCCAGTACTTC. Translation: CATSSPDRGVQETQYF.